This T cell receptor (beta chain) appears in the sequencing data of a study of blood T cell repertoires in COVID-19. Study details: Both acute and convalescent COVID-19 samples were obtained from the United States, Italy and Spain. PBMCs, B-cell-depleted T cells, or T cells were the source of the cDNA or gDNA that made up the material.

Original analysis: Counts of nucleated cells, estimated from reference gene primer amplification, were obtained. TCRdb keeps only in-frame clones here, not all; method: immunoSEQ multiplex PCR. That table is the source of V, J and clone size, and D and trimming were worked out from the DNA. The sample yields approximately 80,000 clones, 65% to 90% seen once. Followed over time, Seattle patients had been enrolled while infection was active. CDR3 size: 14 residues. J lost 3 bases, V lost 3 bases, and 5 bases had no gene match. From germline, CDR1 is SGDLS and CDR2 YYNGEE. The source is a man aged 50 or older with COVID-19, enrolled during active disease. Sequencing was done on a sample of peripheral blood. The rearrangement joins TRBV9 to TRBJ2-7, with TRBD1 matching 8 bases. The CDR3 sequence is CASSAGTGYYEQYF. As DNA, the CDR3 is TGTGCCAGCAGCGCCGGGACAGGCTACTACGAGCAGTACTTC.